The 2 T cell receptor beta chains given below trace back to one sample, sequenced in a study of control samples from healthy donors and cancer patients. Clones were sequenced by immunoSEQ multiplex PCR, and TCRdb holds only the in-frame ones, with some missing. Of around 150,000 clones listed, around 96% were seen once; the top ten hold over 0.9%. The material sequenced was blood. The receptors come from a woman aged 25 to 39 in good health.

Only one count was recorded for this clone. The DNA for the CDR3 is TGTGCCAGCAGCCGGGGACAGGGGGCCGGCACAGATACGCAGTATTTT. This translates into CASSRGQGAGTDTQYF. J is TRBJ2-3 and V is TRBV11-3; 12 bases map to TRBD1. In germline, CDR1 is SGHNT, CDR2 YENEEA. The V gene end was trimmed by 5 bases and the J gene end by 1 base; junction bases not matched to a gene: 4. The CDR3 length is 16 residues.

V usage is TRBV6-5 and J usage is TRBJ1-6, with 7 bases fitting TRBD1. The junction had 9 bases not matched to a gene; V was cut back by 4 bases and J by 6 bases. Germline V gives CDR1 MNHEY, CDR2 SVGAGI. The CDR3 is 16 residues long. The CDR3: CASSSLPGGPNSPLHF. In nucleotides, the CDR3 is TGTGCCAGCAGTTCGCTGCCAGGGGGACCTAATTCACCCCTCCACTTT.